This is a list of T cell receptor beta chains from one sample in a study of T-cell reconstitution after alpha-beta-depleted transplantation in children. TCRdb passed the PCR reads through MiXCR, listing each CDR3 protein once. This sample has around 120,000 distinct CDR3 sequences, with under 25% found just once. The source was PBMCs, mostly from graft donor cells, collected 180 days after TCRalphabeta/CD19-depleted stem cell transplant. The receptors come from a male patient between 2 and 10 years old who had a stem cell transplant for chronic granulomatous disease, so the T cells may come from the graft donor. Each CDR3 is given without its conserved first and last residue. Each record gives: D gene, clone size, V gene, CDR3 protein. A D gene is named only where the DNA matches it firmly. The size entry is marked missing in some rows and otherwise reads once, few, many or a size class.

>.|many|TRBV5-1
ASSLVGPVKGELF
>.|.|TRBV12-3/TRBV12-4
ATLPRYEQY
>.|.|TRBV3-1
ASTATGHHEAF
>TRBD2|few|TRBV12-3/TRBV12-4
ASSLMASGNHETQY
>.|few|TRBV6-2/TRBV6-3
ASRPFGTGSYNEQF
>.|few|TRBV6-2/TRBV6-3
ASSAPGTTYGYT
>.|.|TRBV12-3/TRBV12-4
ASSLIRSTDTQY
>.|many|TRBV18
ASSPISYNEQF
>.|once|TRBV20-1
SARDSEAKNIQY
>.|.|TRBV5-5
ASSSDDRFGQPQH
>TRBD2|many|TRBV7-8
ASSYLAGLATGELF
>.|few|TRBV20-1
SAIREGAMGQF
>.|many|TRBV29-1
SVKDTSNYGYT
>TRBD2|many|TRBV7-2
ASTQGGLAFYEQF
>TRBD1|.|TRBV12-3/TRBV12-4
ASSLRAGGQETQY
>.|few|TRBV20-1
SGGGPDATSDQPQH
>TRBD1|many|TRBV7-6
ASSARTGKLPYEQY
>TRBD1|many|TRBV5-5
ASSSTGTGVTGELF
>TRBD1|few|TRBV12-3/TRBV12-4
ASSAGQGYEQY
>.|.|TRBV12-3/TRBV12-4
ASSLRQGSGELF
>.|many|TRBV12-3/TRBV12-4
ASSDGSRAETQY
>.|.|TRBV29-1
SVAALRESTEAF
>.|few|TRBV5-1
ASSLEVAEYEQF
>.|few|TRBV12-3/TRBV12-4
ASGSGQLTTIY
>.|.|TRBV7-2
ASSLVAGSPLH
>.|.|TRBV12-3/TRBV12-4
ASQLGTRTGPITYEQY
>TRBD2|few|TRBV11-1
ASSLKGLAGGSPSYNEQF
>TRBD2|many|TRBV20-1
SAQRERSSYNEQF
>.|.|TRBV20-1
SVRGTNEQF
>.|many|TRBV7-2
ASSYQGLGTDTQY
>.|.|TRBV12-3/TRBV12-4
ASRKSGKHEQY
>.|.|TRBV27
ASSLGDSYEQY
>TRBD2|many|TRBV20-1
SATAGNGY
>.|many|TRBV12-3/TRBV12-4
ASTPESRGSTGELF
>TRBD1|many|TRBV28
ASRPQGANTGELF
>.|.|TRBV7-8
ASTQAWENEKLF
>.|many|TRBV20-1
SAKLAGRYEQY
>TRBD2|few|TRBV5-5
ASSLAGGNYEQY
>.|few|TRBV12-3/TRBV12-4
ASKGLPHEQF
>TRBD1|few|TRBV12-3/TRBV12-4
ASSQDRVSHEQY
>.|.|TRBV12-3/TRBV12-4
ASNPQGGFYEQY
>TRBD1|few|TRBV7-9
ASSFGTGADTQY
>.|.|TRBV7-8
ASSLGLAPNNEQF
>.|many|TRBV20-1
SARTLGEYNEQF
>TRBD1|.|TRBV6-4
ASSLQGELNTGELF
>.|.|TRBV6-5
ASSYRTAGTDTQY
>TRBD2|few|TRBV9
ASSQRGSIEQY
>.|.|TRBV12-3/TRBV12-4
ASSASGRFNQPQH